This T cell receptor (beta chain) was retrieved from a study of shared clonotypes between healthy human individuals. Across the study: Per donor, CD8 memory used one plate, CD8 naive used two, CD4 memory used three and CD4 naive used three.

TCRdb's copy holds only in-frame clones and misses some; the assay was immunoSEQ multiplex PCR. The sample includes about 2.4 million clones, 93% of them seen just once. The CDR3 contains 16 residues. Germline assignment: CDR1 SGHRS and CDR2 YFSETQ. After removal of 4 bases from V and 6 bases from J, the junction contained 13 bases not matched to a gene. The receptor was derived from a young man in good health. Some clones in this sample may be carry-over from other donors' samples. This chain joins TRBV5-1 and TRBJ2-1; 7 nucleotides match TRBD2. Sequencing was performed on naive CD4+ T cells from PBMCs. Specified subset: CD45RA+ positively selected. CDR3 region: CASSQDLAGAFNEQFF. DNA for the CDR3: TGCGCCAGCAGCCAGGATTTGGCGGGAGCTTTCAATGAGCAGTTCTTC.